A selection of T cell receptor beta chains follows, all from one sample in a study of early T cells in non-severe SARS-CoV-2 infection. TCRdb re-derived calls from the 5' RACE reads in MiXCR, one entry per CDR3 protein. This sample has more than 70,000 distinct CDR3 sequences, with 9% to 15% found just once. The material sequenced was whole blood. These receptors were taken from an adult who was a healthcare worker with PCR-confirmed SARS-CoV-2 infection or an uninfected control (not recorded which). CDR3s include the opening cysteine and the closing phenylalanine or tryptophan. The D gene is left open where the match is weak. Size values are once, few and many counts, or a class for expanded clones, and some rows have none.

TRBJ2-7	TRBV20-1	NA	many	CSARGVAWGYEQYF	TGCAGTGCTAGAGGAGTGGCGTGGGGCTACGAGCAGTACTTC
TRBJ2-7	TRBV11-2	TRBD2	NA	CASSLHLAGALPYEQYF	TGTGCCAGCAGCTTACACCTAGCGGGTGCCCTACCCTACGAGCAGTACTTC
TRBJ2-2	TRBV4-3	NA	NA	CASSQDANTGELFF	TGCGCCAGCAGCCAAGATGCGAACACCGGGGAGCTGTTTTTT
TRBJ1-5	TRBV20-1	TRBD1	NA	CSANGQVWNQPQHF	TGCAGTGCTAACGGACAGGTTTGGAATCAGCCCCAGCATTTT
TRBJ2-1	TRBV27	TRBD2	few	CASSWTSGTSYNEQFF	TGTGCCAGCAGTTGGACTAGCGGGACCTCCTACAATGAGCAGTTCTTC
TRBJ2-5	TRBV20-1	NA	many	CSARWATLQETQYF	TGCAGTGCTAGATGGGCAACTCTCCAAGAGACCCAGTACTTC
TRBJ2-7	TRBV10-3	NA	few	CAISPLSGYEQYF	TGTGCCATCAGCCCCCTAAGCGGGTACGAGCAGTACTTC
TRBJ2-1	TRBV5-1	NA	few	CASSLSGQYNEQFF	TGCGCCAGCAGTCTAAGTGGTCAATACAATGAGCAGTTCTTC
TRBJ1-2	TRBV12-3/TRBV12-4	NA	many	CASRPTGNYGYTF	TGTGCCAGCAGGCCCACAGGGAACTATGGCTACACCTTC
TRBJ2-3	TRBV5-5	TRBD2	few	CASSLGLRLAVDTQYF	TGTGCCAGCAGCTTGGGGTTGCGGCTAGCGGTCGATACGCAGTATTTT
TRBJ2-2	TRBV7-9	TRBD2	few	CATFAGGLGELFF	TGTGCTACCTTCGCGGGAGGGCTAGGGGAGCTGTTTTTT
TRBJ2-4	TRBV7-9	TRBD2	NA	CASSLGEGLKNIQYF	TGTGCCAGCAGCTTAGGGGAGGGGCTTAAAAACATTCAGTACTTC
TRBJ1-1	TRBV18	NA	few	CASSQGYDTEAFF	TGTGCCAGCTCACAGGGCTACGACACTGAAGCTTTCTTT
TRBJ2-3	TRBV20-1	TRBD2	NA	CSAYIAGAGTDTQYF	TGCAGTGCCTATATAGCGGGAGCGGGGACAGATACGCAGTATTTT
TRBJ2-4	TRBV19	NA	many	CASSMGKAKNIQYF	TGTGCCAGTAGTATGGGGAAAGCCAAAAACATTCAGTACTTC
TRBJ2-1	TRBV20-1	TRBD2	many	CSAPPFRTSGRAGGGDEQFF	TGCAGTGCTCCCCCCTTTCGGACTAGCGGGAGGGCCGGAGGAGGCGATGAGCAGTTCTTC
TRBJ2-7	TRBV20-1	TRBD1	NA	CSASWGTEGYEQYF	TGCAGTGCTAGCTGGGGGACAGAGGGCTACGAGCAGTACTTC
TRBJ2-5	TRBV18	NA	many	CASSGSGVETQYF	TGTGCCAGCTCCGGATCCGGGGTGGAGACCCAGTACTTC
TRBJ2-1	TRBV18	NA	many	CASSPTGSSYNEQFF	TGTGCCAGCTCACCGACGGGGAGCTCCTACAATGAGCAGTTCTTC
TRBJ1-4	TRBV29-1	NA	few	CSVIRDTTNEKLFF	TGCAGCGTAATCAGGGATACAACTAATGAAAAACTGTTTTTT
TRBJ1-2	TRBV20-1	TRBD1	many	CSARDAGTGGYGYTF	TGCAGTGCTAGAGATGCCGGGACAGGGGGCTATGGCTACACCTTC
TRBJ2-7	TRBV4-2	TRBD1	few	CASSQDLTGNYEQYF	TGTGCCAGCAGCCAAGATTTGACAGGGAACTACGAGCAGTACTTC
TRBJ1-4	TRBV20-1	TRBD1	many	CSARRGGDEKLFF	TGCAGTGCCCGCAGAGGGGGCGATGAAAAACTGTTTTTT
TRBJ2-3	TRBV18	TRBD2	many	CASSPPSSGSDTQYF	TGTGCCAGCTCACCACCGTCTAGCGGGAGTGATACGCAGTATTTT
TRBJ1-2	TRBV29-1	NA	NA	CSVDDRGGYTF	TGCAGCGTTGACGACAGAGGAGGCTACACCTTC
TRBJ2-7	TRBV30	TRBD1	NA	CAWSAGQVYEQYF	TGTGCCTGGAGTGCTGGACAGGTCTACGAGCAGTACTTC
TRBJ1-2	TRBV2	TRBD1	NA	CASIGTGDGYTF	TGTGCCAGCATTGGGACAGGGGATGGCTACACCTTC
TRBJ2-7	TRBV19	TRBD2	NA	CASRRTSGRDEQYF	TGTGCCAGCAGAAGGACTAGCGGGAGGGACGAGCAGTACTTC
TRBJ2-1	TRBV15	TRBD2	many	CATSRDPFRTSGRAIDNEQFF	TGTGCCACCAGCAGAGACCCCTTTCGGACTAGCGGGAGGGCCATCGACAATGAGCAGTTCTTC
TRBJ2-7	TRBV7-3	NA	NA	CASSLGAGVPNEQYF	TGTGCCAGCAGCTTGGGGGCAGGGGTGCCTAACGAGCAGTACTTC
TRBJ2-5	TRBV30	NA	many	CAWSDPLDKYQETQYF	TGTGCCTGGAGTGACCCACTCGACAAGTACCAAGAGACCCAGTACTTC
TRBJ1-2	TRBV6-2/TRBV6-3	NA	many	CASSPDGFYGYTF	TGTGCCAGCAGTCCGGACGGCTTCTATGGCTACACCTTC
TRBJ2-7	TRBV5-4	TRBD2	NA	CASSFELAGAEQYF	TGTGCCAGCAGCTTTGAACTAGCGGGAGCCGAGCAGTACTTC
TRBJ2-3	TRBV4-3	NA	NA	CASSQDRGPVLDTQYF	TGCGCCAGCAGCCAAGACAGGGGCCCGGTCTTGGATACGCAGTATTTT
TRBJ2-5	TRBV18	NA	few	CASSPGWKETQYF	TGTGCCAGCTCACCCGGGTGGAAGGAGACCCAGTACTTC
TRBJ1-5	TRBV19	NA	few	CASTERRGNQPQHF	TGTGCCAGTACGGAGAGAAGGGGCAATCAGCCCCAGCATTTT